This paragraph covers one TCR beta chain sequence. These data originate in a study of T cell changes during pregnancy in multiple sclerosis. Data came from immunoSEQ multiplex PCR; TCRdb stores just in-frame clones and leaves some out. In the table there are around 100,000 clones, about 94% of which are singletons. The sample was peripheral blood, taken before pregnancy. This TCR was recovered from a female donor with multiple sclerosis, enrolled in a pregnancy study.

CDR3 nucleotide sequence: TGTGCCAGCAGCCACGGGACAGGGGGTTACACTGAAGCTTTCTTT. It is translated as CASSHGTGGYTEAFF. The J gene is TRBJ1-1, the V gene TRBV5-8; 11 positions agree with TRBD1. There are 15 residues in the CDR3. Germline CDR1 reads SGHTS; CDR2 reads YDEGEE. J was trimmed by 3 bases and V by 4 bases; bases with no gene match: 5.